What follows are 16 T cell receptor beta chains derived from one specimen sequenced in a study of blood T cell repertoires in COVID-19. Profiling relied on immunoSEQ multiplex PCR, and the TCRdb table lists in-frame clones only, not all of them. The sample lists roughly 180,000 clones, about four fifths seen once, with around 8.1% in the top ten. The specimen was peripheral blood. These receptors originate from a woman aged 55-69 years with COVID-19, enrolled during active disease.

The rearrangement joins TRBV5-1 to TRBJ2-3; D not resolved. This CDR3 spans 15 amino acids. V was clipped by 0 bases and J by 4 bases, with 12 bases between them. Per germline, CDR1 SGHRS and CDR2 YFSETQ. The CDR3 loop is CASSLGIRSADTQYF. CDR3 sequence (DNA): TGCGCCAGCAGCTTGGGAATAAGGAGCGCAGATACGCAGTATTTT.

V usage is TRBV7-6 and J usage is TRBJ2-1, with D possibly TRBD1 on 6 matching bases. The CDR3 is 14 residues long. Trimming left V 3 bases short and J 2 bases short, with 8 bases between. Germline V CDR1 and CDR2: SGHVS, FNYEAQ. The CDR3 DNA reads TGTGCCAGCAGCTTTCGGACAGCCTACAATGAGCAGTTCTTC. Its protein is CASSFRTAYNEQFF.

The V gene is TRBV28, the J gene TRBJ1-1; D uncertain. In germline, CDR1 is MDHEN, CDR2 SYDVKM. The V and J ends lost 8 bases and 0 bases respectively, with 7 bases between them. The CDR3 is 12 amino acids. CDR3 protein: CASGPVNTEAFF. The CDR3 region has the DNA TGTGCCAGCGGGCCAGTGAACACTGAAGCTTTCTTT.

The rearrangement joins TRBV11-2 to TRBJ2-5; 15 bases are shared with TRBD2. The CDR3 extends over 19 amino acids. CDR1 SGHAT and CDR2 FQNNGV come from the germline V gene. The V gene end was trimmed by 0 bases and the J gene end by 9 bases; junction bases not matched to a gene: 14. CDR3 DNA: TGTGCCAGCAGCTTAGAGGGACTAGCGGGAGGCCCATCTCCCATGGCCCAGTACTTC. The encoded protein is CASSLEGLAGGPSPMAQYF.

The rearrangement joins TRBV7-9 to TRBJ2-7; D gene unclear. The CDR3 runs to 13 residues. CDR1 and CDR2 (germline): SEHNR, FQNEAQ (reference sequence). With 3 bases removed from V and 6 bases from J, the gap between germline ends came to 12 bases. CDR3 sequence: CASSFLGFGEQYF. CDR3 DNA sequence: TGTGCCAGCAGCTTCCTGGGCTTCGGCGAGCAGTACTTC.

This clone came up once. J is TRBJ2-3 and V is TRBV6-6; 14 bases are a match to TRBD2. J lost 0 bases, V lost 5 bases, and 7 bases had no gene match. CDR1 is MNHNY and CDR2 is SVGAGI in the germline V gene (reference sequence). CDR3 length: 18 amino acids. The CDR3 spells CASSPRLAGGHSTDTQYF. The DNA of the CDR3 is TGTGCCAGCAGTCCGAGACTAGCGGGGGGGCATAGCACAGATACGCAGTATTTT.

This chain joins TRBV6-1 and TRBJ2-1; the match to TRBD2 covers 7 bases. The length of the CDR3 is 17 residues. CDR1 is MNHNS and CDR2 is SASEGT in the germline V gene. V lost 0 bases, J lost 7 bases, and 12 bases stayed unmatched. CDR3 sequence reads: CASSEAPSGKANNEQFF. The CDR3 DNA is TGTGCCAGCAGTGAAGCGCCGAGCGGGAAGGCTAATAATGAGCAGTTCTTC.

The chain has TRBV2 and TRBJ1-2; maybe TRBD1 (6 bases). Germline lookup yields CDR1 SNHLY and CDR2 FYNNEI. V lost 4 bases, J lost 0 bases, and 12 bases lay in between. The CDR3 has 15 amino acids. CDR3 sequence: CASSGGREANYGYTF. The DNA of the CDR3 is TGTGCCAGCAGTGGGGGGCGGGAGGCTAACTATGGCTACACCTTC.

V gene TRBV5-1 combines with J gene TRBJ2-2; 7 bases align to TRBD2. The CDR3 is 16 amino acids. Germline V gene data show CDR1 as SGHRS and CDR2 as YFSETQ. V was pared by 4 bases and J by 0 bases, with 6 bases of the junction left unmatched. The CDR3 loop reads CASSRRDYSNTGELFF. The DNA for the CDR3 is TGCGCCAGCAGCCGGCGGGACTATTCGAACACCGGGGAGCTGTTTTTT.

The genes are TRBV6-5 and TRBJ1-6, with 8 nucleotides matching TRBD1. Germline trimming cut 6 bases from V and 7 bases from J; bases unmatched to any gene: 2. Germline V gives CDR1 MNHEY, CDR2 SVGAGI. This CDR3 spans 13 amino acids. Here the CDR3 reads CASSRQGNSPLHF. The CDR3 coding sequence is TGTGCCAGCAGCCGACAGGGGAATTCACCCCTCCACTTT.

This clone was found many times. The rearrangement joins TRBV7-9 to TRBJ2-2, with 10 bases fitting TRBD2. The germline CDR1 and CDR2 sequences are SEHNR and FQNEAQ (reference sequence). This CDR3 spans 16 amino acids. The ends lost 2 bases at V and 6 bases at J; junction bases unmatched: 6. The CDR3 loop is CASSLLAGVIPGELFF. The CDR3 DNA reads as TGTGCCAGCAGCTTACTAGCGGGAGTGATACCCGGGGAGCTGTTTTTT.

The chain links TRBV5-6 to TRBJ1-2, with no clear D. Germline-derived CDR1 and CDR2 are SGHDT and YYEEEE. This CDR3 has 12 residues. The V and J ends lost 2 bases and 4 bases respectively, with 6 bases between them. CDR3 loop: CASSFSRYGYTF. CDR3 coding DNA: TGTGCCAGCAGCTTTAGTCGCTATGGCTACACCTTC.

This clone has a handful of counts. J is TRBJ2-1 and V is TRBV7-2; D remains unclear. This CDR3 spans 13 amino acids. Germline lookup yields CDR1 SGHTA and CDR2 FQGNSA. The V end was cut by 4 bases, the J end by 12 bases, with 16 bases between. CDR3 sequence (DNA): TGTGCCAGCAGCTCCTATAGACTTTTCGGGCAGTTCTTC. This sequence encodes CASSSYRLFGQFF.

Here the CDR3 reads CAWRRRGDEKLFF. The DNA for the CDR3 is TGTGCCTGGAGACGCAGGGGCGATGAAAAACTGTTTTTT. The chain couples TRBV30 to TRBJ1-4, with a weak D call TRBD1 (6 bases). The CDR3 consists of 13 residues. In germline, CDR1 is GTSNPN, CDR2 SVGIG (reference sequence). V was shortened by 3 bases and J by 6 bases, with 11 bases between the two germline ends.

This clone was counted ten times or more. This chain links TRBV5-4 with TRBJ1-4; perhaps TRBD1 as D (5 bases). Germline assignment: CDR1 SGHNT and CDR2 YYREEE (reference sequence). Trimming took off 0 bases at V and 7 bases at J, with 16 bases between the two ends. The CDR3 length is 16 residues. CDR3 residues: CASSLGPGLVSEKLFF. The CDR3 DNA is TGTGCCAGCAGCTTGGGACCAGGGTTGGTTAGTGAAAAACTGTTTTTT.

V and J are TRBV21-1 and TRBJ1-5; the table's TRBD1 call for D was not verified on the DNA. TRBV21-1 is described as a pseudogene. The CDR3 loop spans 18 amino acids. The CDR3 DNA is TGTGCCAGCAGCAAGTCTTTTATAAGGGGGCCGACCAATCAGCCCCAGCATTTT. Amino acids: CASSKSFIRGPTNQPQHF.